The next 2 T cell receptor beta chains were all read from a single sample in a study of control samples from healthy donors and cancer patients (dated by TCRdb to 2020 to 2022). Library generation was performed with the immunoSEQ multiplex PCR assay. Imported from immuneACCESS, the table was reduced by TCRdb to in-frame sequences with V and J called. These copies leave out some clones; in studies compared against another copy, an unresolved V gene accounts for under half, and the cause of the remainder is not known. The sample table holds roughly 100,000 clones, of which 83% were seen once. Less than 15% of the sample rests with the top ten. Source material: blood. The origin of the receptors is a woman in her fifties or sixties in good health.

The chain recombines TRBV11-3 with TRBJ2-7; unclear D gene. V dropped 1 base and J dropped 6 bases, with 13 bases sitting between them. The CDR3 spans 14 residues. Per germline, CDR1 SGHNT and CDR2 YENEEA. The CDR3 DNA reads as TGTGCCAGCAGCTTAGGTTTATCCATCCCCGAGCAGTACTTC. Encoded protein: CASSLGLSIPEQYF.

The chain combines TRBV11-3 with TRBJ2-7; possibly TRBD2 for D (6 bases). V was cut by 3 bases and J by 1 base, with 19 bases left in between. Germline CDR1 is SGHNT and CDR2 is YENEEA. This CDR3 contains 17 residues. CDR3 DNA: TGTGCCAGCAGCTTTATACTAGATAGCGGTGGGTCCTACGAGCAGTACTTC. Amino acids: CASSFILDSGGSYEQYF.